The T cell receptor beta chain described here comes from a study of cytomegalovirus exposure and HLA in healthy donors. Study-level points and caveats: Several V segments, TRBV6-2 and TRBV6-3 among them, could not be told apart and were dropped. A later analysis found TCR association rates differed by HLA locus, highest for DRB1 and lowest for HLA-C. Fewer N-insertions than the approximately 610-donor mean were reportedly shown by an Asian-associated ancestry cluster in a later analysis.

PCR involved 60 Vbeta and 13 Jbeta primers. The authors' processing: Unique TCR beta chains numbered around 80 million in a later analysis, with about 11 million shared. TCRdb's table, derived via immunoSEQ multiplex PCR, lists solely in-frame clones and lacks some. The V and J calls and the clone size are those of that table, but D and trimming were determined from the DNA. The data contain some 160,000 clones, about 80% of them seen just once; the ten biggest clones take up approximately 1.5%. Remarks on this clone: The antigen is unknown.

V lost 1 base, J lost 6 bases, and 7 bases lay in between. The germline gives CDR1 DFQATT, CDR2 SNEGSKA (reference sequence). CDR3 length equals 11 residues. The chain combines TRBV20-1 with TRBJ2-7, with TRBD2 as a possible D gene (5 bases). This TCR was recovered from a man aged 40-49 years in good health and CMV-seronegative. The sequenced sample consisted of PBMCs. CDR3 sequence (DNA): TGCAGTGCTAGAGGCGGAGGCGAGCAGTACTTC. Residues: CSARGGGEQYF.